The text below deals with one TCR beta chain. The sample comes from a study of blood T cell repertoires in COVID-19. Study context: Acute-phase and convalescent COVID-19 samples originated in the United States, Italy and Spain. The analysed material was cDNA or gDNA that came from T cells, B-cell-depleted T cells, or PBMCs.

Original handling: Nucleated cell counts were estimated from reference gene primer amplification. The assay was immunoSEQ multiplex PCR, and TCRdb's table has in-frame clones only and misses some. The V and J calls and clone size come from that table; D and trimming were worked out from the DNA. This table holds about 83,000 clones, approximately 78% found once. The V gene's germline CDR1 is SEHNR and CDR2 FQNEAQ (reference sequence). The CDR3 extends over 16 amino acids. Unmatched junction bases numbered 6, after V lost 0 bases and J lost 6 bases. The clonotype originates from an elderly woman with acute or convalescent COVID-19. The rearrangement uses TRBV7-9 and TRBJ2-2, with TRBD1 identical over 8 bases. Sequencing used peripheral blood. The CDR3 sequence: CASSLATGTGSGELFF. In DNA form, the CDR3 reads TGTGCCAGCAGCTTAGCTACCGGGACAGGCTCCGGGGAGCTGTTTTTT.